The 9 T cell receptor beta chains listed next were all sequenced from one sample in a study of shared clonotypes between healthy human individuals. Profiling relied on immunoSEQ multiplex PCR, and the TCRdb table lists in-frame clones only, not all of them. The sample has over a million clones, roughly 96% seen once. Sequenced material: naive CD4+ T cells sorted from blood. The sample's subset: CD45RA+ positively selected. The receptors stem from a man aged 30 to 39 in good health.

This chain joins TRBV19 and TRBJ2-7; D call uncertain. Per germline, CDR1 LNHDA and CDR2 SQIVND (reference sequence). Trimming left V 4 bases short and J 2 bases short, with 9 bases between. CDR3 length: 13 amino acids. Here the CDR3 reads CASSKAQTYEQYF. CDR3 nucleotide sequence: TGTGCCAGTAGTAAGGCACAGACCTACGAGCAGTACTTC.

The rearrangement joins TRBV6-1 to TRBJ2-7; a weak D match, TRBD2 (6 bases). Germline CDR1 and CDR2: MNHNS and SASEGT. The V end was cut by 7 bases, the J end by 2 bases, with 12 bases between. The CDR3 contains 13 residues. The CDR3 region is CASTWRGPYEQYF. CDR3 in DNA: TGTGCCAGCACATGGCGGGGCCCCTACGAGCAGTACTTC.

The CDR3 loop reads CASSLSLQSSGNTIYF. CDR3 DNA: TGCGCCAGCAGCTTGAGTCTCCAGAGCTCTGGAAACACCATATATTTT. V usage is TRBV5-1 and J usage is TRBJ1-3; unclear D gene. V lost 1 base and J lost 0, with 11 bases in between. Per the germline V gene, CDR1 is SGHRS and CDR2 is YFSETQ. CDR3 size: 16 residues.

CDR3 region: CASSSSSHVFGSGELFF. The CDR3 coding sequence is TGTGCCAGCAGCTCTTCATCACACGTTTTTGGGTCCGGGGAGCTGTTTTTT. V usage is TRBV11-2 and J usage is TRBJ2-2; no clear D. Between the trimmed V and J ends, which lost 4 bases and 6 bases, there was a span of 21 bases. Germline CDR1 is SGHAT and CDR2 is FQNNGV. This CDR3 has 17 residues.

In DNA form, the CDR3 reads TGTGCCAGCAAGGGACTAGCGGGCGCCGGGGAGCTGTTTTTT. The encoded protein is CASKGLAGAGELFF. This chain joins TRBV27 and TRBJ2-2, with 12 bases aligning to TRBD2. CDR3 length: 14 residues. CDR1 is MNHEY, CDR2 SMNVEV, per germline (reference sequence). The junction had 3 bases not matched to a gene; V was cut back by 7 bases and J by 6 bases.

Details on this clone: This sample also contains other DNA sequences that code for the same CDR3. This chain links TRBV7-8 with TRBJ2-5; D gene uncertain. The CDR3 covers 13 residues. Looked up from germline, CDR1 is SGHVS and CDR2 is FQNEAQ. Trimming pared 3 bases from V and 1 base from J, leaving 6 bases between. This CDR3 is CASSFGSQETQYF. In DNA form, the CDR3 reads TGTGCCAGCAGCTTCGGCAGCCAAGAGACCCAGTACTTC.

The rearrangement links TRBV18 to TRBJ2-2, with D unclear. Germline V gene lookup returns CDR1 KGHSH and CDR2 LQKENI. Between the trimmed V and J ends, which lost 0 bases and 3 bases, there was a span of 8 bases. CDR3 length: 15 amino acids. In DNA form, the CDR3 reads TGTGCCAGCTCACCACCGGGGTGGGACACCGGGGAGCTGTTTTTT. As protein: CASSPPGWDTGELFF.

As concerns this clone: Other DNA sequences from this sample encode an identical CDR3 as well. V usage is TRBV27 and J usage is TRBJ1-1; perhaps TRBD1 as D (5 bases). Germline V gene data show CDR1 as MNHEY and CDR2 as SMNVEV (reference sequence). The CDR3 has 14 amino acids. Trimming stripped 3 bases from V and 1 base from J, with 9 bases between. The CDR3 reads CASSLYRRNTEAFF. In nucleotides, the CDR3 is TGTGCCAGCAGTTTGTACAGGCGGAACACTGAAGCTTTCTTT.

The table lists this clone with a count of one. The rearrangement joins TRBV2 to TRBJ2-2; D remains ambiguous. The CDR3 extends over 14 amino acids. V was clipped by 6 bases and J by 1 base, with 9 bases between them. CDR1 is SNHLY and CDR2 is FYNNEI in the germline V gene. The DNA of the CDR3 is TGTGCCAGCAGCCTGGAGAAGAACACCGGGGAGCTGTTTTTT. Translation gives CASSLEKNTGELFF.